These T cell receptor beta chains were read from a single sample in a study of human T cells and chemical hapten exposure. TCRdb re-analysed the RACE reads in MiXCR, keeping a single row per CDR3 protein. The sample yields 300,000 to 450,000 distinct CDR3 sequences, approximately 5% seen once. The sample consisted of whole blood, taken in connection with sensitization to the hapten diphenylcyclopropenone (DPC). These receptors were obtained from a woman in her fifties or sixties with alopecia areata. Some clones in this sample may be carry-over from other donors' samples. Both conserved end residues are trimmed from each CDR3.

CDR3 length: 12; V gene: TRBV10-2; J gene: TRBJ2-1; CDR3 protein: ASNAGQLYNEQF
CDR3 length: 12; V gene: TRBV12-3/TRBV12-4; J gene: TRBJ2-2; CDR3 protein: ASRAGTTTGELF
CDR3 length: 11; V gene: TRBV20-1; J gene: TRBJ1-1; CDR3 protein: SAMDLGNTEAF
CDR3 length: 12; V gene: TRBV2; J gene: TRBJ2-3; CDR3 protein: AGRSGGAGDTQY
CDR3 length: 13; V gene: TRBV6-2/TRBV6-3; J gene: TRBJ2-1; CDR3 protein: VISPSPGTYNEQF
CDR3 length: 10; V gene: TRBV6-1; J gene: TRBJ2-3; CDR3 protein: ASSEYPDTQY
CDR3 length: 11; V gene: TRBV5-1; J gene: TRBJ2-7; CDR3 protein: ASSSTGRYEQY
CDR3 length: 11; V gene: TRBV20-1; J gene: TRBJ1-1; CDR3 protein: SAARTGGTEAF
CDR3 length: 14; V gene: TRBV20-1; J gene: TRBJ2-3; CDR3 protein: SALEGTSENTDTQY
CDR3 length: 14; V gene: TRBV11-2; J gene: TRBJ2-3; CDR3 protein: ASSSRLAGQADTQY
CDR3 length: 12; V gene: TRBV10-3; J gene: TRBJ2-3; CDR3 protein: ASQLAGGADTQY
CDR3 length: 12; V gene: TRBV5-1; J gene: TRBJ2-7; CDR3 protein: ASSFTRSPYEQY
CDR3 length: 12; V gene: TRBV2; J gene: TRBJ1-1; CDR3 protein: ASRTHPWGPEAF
CDR3 length: 12; V gene: TRBV9; J gene: TRBJ2-7; CDR3 protein: ASSEGDRAYEQY
CDR3 length: 13; V gene: TRBV18; J gene: TRBJ2-3; CDR3 protein: ASSPLRERTDTQY
CDR3 length: 12; V gene: TRBV7-2; J gene: TRBJ2-5; CDR3 protein: ASSPNSGQETQY
CDR3 length: 11; V gene: TRBV29-1; J gene: TRBJ1-2; CDR3 protein: SVEKGLDYGYT
CDR3 length: 13; V gene: TRBV5-1; J gene: TRBJ2-2; CDR3 protein: ASSLAGKNTGELF
CDR3 length: 14; V gene: TRBV9; J gene: TRBJ2-5; CDR3 protein: ASSVERGNPKETQY
CDR3 length: 12; V gene: TRBV5-1; J gene: TRBJ2-3; CDR3 protein: ASSLAGTADTQY
CDR3 length: 11; V gene: TRBV2; J gene: TRBJ1-5; CDR3 protein: ASRATGVQPQH
CDR3 length: 15; V gene: TRBV4-2; J gene: TRBJ2-3; CDR3 protein: ASSQPGTSGYTDTQY
CDR3 length: 14; V gene: TRBV7-9; J gene: TRBJ2-3; CDR3 protein: ASSLYMRGDTDTQY
CDR3 length: 13; V gene: TRBV5-1; J gene: TRBJ1-5; CDR3 protein: ASSFDRGSGQPQH
CDR3 length: 14; V gene: TRBV15; J gene: TRBJ2-6; CDR3 protein: ATSGSRGSGANVLT
CDR3 length: 10; V gene: TRBV19; J gene: TRBJ1-1; CDR3 protein: ASTHQRTEAF
CDR3 length: 13; V gene: TRBV5-1; J gene: TRBJ2-5; CDR3 protein: ASSLRSGQQETQY
CDR3 length: 10; V gene: TRBV12-3/TRBV12-4; J gene: TRBJ1-1; CDR3 protein: ASSRDPLEAF
CDR3 length: 13; V gene: TRBV5-1; J gene: TRBJ2-1; CDR3 protein: ASSSDLWSYNEQF
CDR3 length: 11; V gene: TRBV7-9; J gene: TRBJ2-7; CDR3 protein: ASSIEGAYEQY
CDR3 length: 12; V gene: TRBV7-2; J gene: TRBJ2-5; CDR3 protein: ASSLVRLEETQY
CDR3 length: 13; V gene: TRBV9; J gene: TRBJ2-7; CDR3 protein: ASSPGVASSYEQY
CDR3 length: 15; V gene: TRBV20-1; J gene: TRBJ2-1; CDR3 protein: SARDWASGGSYNEQF
CDR3 length: 15; V gene: TRBV7-9; J gene: TRBJ1-4; CDR3 protein: ASSLAPRGRSNEKLF
CDR3 length: 15; V gene: TRBV7-3; J gene: TRBJ2-5; CDR3 protein: ASSLTARGTTQETQY
CDR3 length: 12; V gene: TRBV12-3/TRBV12-4; J gene: TRBJ2-7; CDR3 protein: ASTNDRGPHEQY
CDR3 length: 11; V gene: TRBV20-1; J gene: TRBJ2-3; CDR3 protein: SARGQGRDTQY
CDR3 length: 10; V gene: TRBV4-3; J gene: TRBJ1-4; CDR3 protein: ASSQETGKLF
CDR3 length: 11; V gene: TRBV28; J gene: TRBJ2-5; CDR3 protein: ASRRGVEETQY
CDR3 length: 11; V gene: TRBV30; J gene: TRBJ1-4; CDR3 protein: AQGGNPGEKLF
CDR3 length: 13; V gene: TRBV11-3; J gene: TRBJ2-3; CDR3 protein: ASSFGNPEIYTQY
CDR3 length: 10; V gene: TRBV10-2; J gene: TRBJ2-7; CDR3 protein: ASTPLAWEQY
CDR3 length: 13; V gene: TRBV27; J gene: TRBJ2-1; CDR3 protein: ASSLTGGPYNEQF
CDR3 length: 13; V gene: TRBV7-6; J gene: TRBJ2-3; CDR3 protein: ASSPRTRSTDTQY
CDR3 length: 11; V gene: TRBV24-1; J gene: TRBJ2-3; CDR3 protein: ATSDFPADTQY
CDR3 length: 12; V gene: TRBV2; J gene: TRBJ1-6; CDR3 protein: ASRKGARDSPLH
CDR3 length: 12; V gene: TRBV29-1; J gene: TRBJ1-2; CDR3 protein: SVAGTGDDYGYT
CDR3 length: 13; V gene: TRBV20-1; J gene: TRBJ2-7; CDR3 protein: SARQLAGASYEQY
CDR3 length: 13; V gene: TRBV29-1; J gene: TRBJ2-5; CDR3 protein: SVTLLGEIQETQY
CDR3 length: 10; V gene: TRBV6-1; J gene: TRBJ2-7; CDR3 protein: ASSGTGHEQY
CDR3 length: 11; V gene: TRBV29-1; J gene: TRBJ2-7; CDR3 protein: SVGGGWPYEQY
CDR3 length: 13; V gene: TRBV9; J gene: TRBJ2-3; CDR3 protein: ASSVLQGPTDTHY
CDR3 length: 14; V gene: TRBV7-8; J gene: TRBJ1-3; CDR3 protein: ASSPRGRRAGNTIY
CDR3 length: 9; V gene: TRBV24-1; J gene: TRBJ2-3; CDR3 protein: ATETTDTQY
CDR3 length: 13; V gene: TRBV10-3; J gene: TRBJ2-7; CDR3 protein: AISARVMSSYEQY
CDR3 length: 15; V gene: TRBV7-9; J gene: TRBJ2-3; CDR3 protein: ASSRDRGQRGTDTQY
CDR3 length: 12; V gene: TRBV18; J gene: TRBJ1-1; CDR3 protein: ASSPSGGYTEAF
CDR3 length: 12; V gene: TRBV9; J gene: TRBJ2-1; CDR3 protein: ASSVGLVIDEQF
CDR3 length: 10; V gene: TRBV7-2; J gene: TRBJ1-2; CDR3 protein: ASSVNNYGYT
CDR3 length: 14; V gene: TRBV10-3; J gene: TRBJ2-3; CDR3 protein: AISVPVEGRGDTQY